This T cell receptor (beta chain) was documented in a study of T cell responses to AZD1222 COVID-19 vaccine. At the level of the study: Second-dose timings of about 4 or about 12 weeks were pooled.

Concerning this clone: Its matching antigen is unknown.

TCRdb keeps only in-frame clones here, not all; method: immunoSEQ multiplex PCR. The data contain roughly 150,000 clones, roughly 90% of them singletons. Trimming took 3 bases from V and 5 from J; bases not matched to a gene: 8. The CDR3 runs 15 residues. Germline V lookup: CDR1 KGHDR, CDR2 SFDVKD. Study-wide points: Baseline seropositivity occurred in only a handful of AZD1222 recipients. Mostly white British, mostly female donors; authors suggested clonal diversity may be underestimated. Nearly half of spike-specific TCRs reportedly target unmutated variant regions.

This chain links TRBV24-1 with TRBJ1-2; 7 nucleotides align to TRBD1. The sequence was collected from an adult in good health. The material was peripheral blood, obtained on day 0 of AZD1222 vaccination. The CDR3 DNA reads as TGTGCCACCAGTGATCTCAGGGGGAGTGTGTATGGCTACACCTTC. Translated: CATSDLRGSVYGYTF.